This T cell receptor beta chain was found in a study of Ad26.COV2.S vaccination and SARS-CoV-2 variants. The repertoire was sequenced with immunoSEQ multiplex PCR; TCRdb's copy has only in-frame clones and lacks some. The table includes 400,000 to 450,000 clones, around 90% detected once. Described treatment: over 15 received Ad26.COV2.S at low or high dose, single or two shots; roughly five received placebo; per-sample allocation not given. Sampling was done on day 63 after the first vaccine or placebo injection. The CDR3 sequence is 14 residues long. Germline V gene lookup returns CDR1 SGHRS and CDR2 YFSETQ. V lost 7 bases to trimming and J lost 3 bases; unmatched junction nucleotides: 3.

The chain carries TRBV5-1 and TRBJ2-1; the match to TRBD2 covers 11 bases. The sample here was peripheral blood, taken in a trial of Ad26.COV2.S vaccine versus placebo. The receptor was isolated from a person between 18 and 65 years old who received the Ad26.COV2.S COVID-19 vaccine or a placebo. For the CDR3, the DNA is TGCGCCAGCGCCGGGACTAGCGGCTACAATGAGCAGTTCTTC. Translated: CASAGTSGYNEQFF.